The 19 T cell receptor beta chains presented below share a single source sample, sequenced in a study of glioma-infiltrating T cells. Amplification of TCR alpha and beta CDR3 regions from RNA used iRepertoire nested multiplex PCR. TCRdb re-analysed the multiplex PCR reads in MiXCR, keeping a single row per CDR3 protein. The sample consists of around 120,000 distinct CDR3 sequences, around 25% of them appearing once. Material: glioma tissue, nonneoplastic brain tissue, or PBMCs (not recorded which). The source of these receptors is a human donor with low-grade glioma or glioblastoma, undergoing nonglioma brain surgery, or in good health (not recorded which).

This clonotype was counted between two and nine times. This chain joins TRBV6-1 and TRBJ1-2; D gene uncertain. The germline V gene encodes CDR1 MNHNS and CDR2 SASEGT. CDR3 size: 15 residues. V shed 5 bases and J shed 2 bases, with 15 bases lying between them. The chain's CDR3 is CASSTFSPGNYGYTF. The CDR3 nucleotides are TGTGCCAGCAGTACCTTTTCGCCGGGGAACTATGGCTACACCTTC.

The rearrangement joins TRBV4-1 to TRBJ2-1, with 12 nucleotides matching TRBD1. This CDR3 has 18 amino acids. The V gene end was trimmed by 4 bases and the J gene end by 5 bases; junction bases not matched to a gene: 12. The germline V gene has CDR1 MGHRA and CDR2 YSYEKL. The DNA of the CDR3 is TGCGCCAGCAGCCCTTCCGGGACAGGGGGCGCGGGGGACAATGAGCAGTTCTTC. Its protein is CASSPSGTGGAGDNEQFF.

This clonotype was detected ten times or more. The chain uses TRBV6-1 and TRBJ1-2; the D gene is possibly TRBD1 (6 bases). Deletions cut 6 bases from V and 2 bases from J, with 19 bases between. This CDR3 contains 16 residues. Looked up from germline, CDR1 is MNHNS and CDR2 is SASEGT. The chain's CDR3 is CASRHTKGGTNYGYTF. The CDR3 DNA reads TGTGCCAGCAGGCACACCAAAGGGGGGACAAACTATGGCTACACCTTC.

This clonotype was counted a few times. The CDR3 loop is CASSRAPRADQETQYF. CDR3 coding DNA: TGCGCCAGCAGCCGAGCCCCCCGAGCGGACCAAGAGACCCAGTACTTC. This rearrangement joins TRBV4-1 to TRBJ2-5; weak D call: TRBD2 (5 bases). Germline CDR1 MGHRA, CDR2 YSYEKL. The CDR3 sequence is 16 residues long. V lost 4 bases and J 0 bases, leaving 15 bases between the germline ends.

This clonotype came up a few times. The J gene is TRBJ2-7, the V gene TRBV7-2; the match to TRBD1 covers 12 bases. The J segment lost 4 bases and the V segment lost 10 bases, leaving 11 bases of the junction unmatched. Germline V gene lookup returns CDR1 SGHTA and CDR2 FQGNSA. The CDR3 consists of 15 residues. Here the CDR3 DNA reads TGTGCCATTGCCCGGGACAGGGGGCCTTCTTACGAGCAGTACGTC. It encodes CAIARDRGPSYEQYV.

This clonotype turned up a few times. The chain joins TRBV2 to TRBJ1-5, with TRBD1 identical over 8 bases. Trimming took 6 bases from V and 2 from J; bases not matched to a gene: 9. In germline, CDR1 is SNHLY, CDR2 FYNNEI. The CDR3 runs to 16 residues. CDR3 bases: TGTGCCAGCAGCTCCGGGACAGGAGGCGGCAATCAGCCCCAGCATTTT. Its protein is CASSSGTGGGNQPQHF.

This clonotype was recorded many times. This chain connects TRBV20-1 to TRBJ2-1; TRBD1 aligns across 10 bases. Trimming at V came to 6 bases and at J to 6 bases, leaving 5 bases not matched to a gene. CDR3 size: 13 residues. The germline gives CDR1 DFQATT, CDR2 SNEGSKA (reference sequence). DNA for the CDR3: TGCAGTGCAGAGGGGACAGGGGTCAATGAGCAGTTCTTC. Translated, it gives CSAEGTGVNEQFF.

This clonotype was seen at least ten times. CDR3 residues: CSARDLRTYNEQFF. In DNA form, the CDR3 reads TGCAGTGCTAGAGATCTCCGCACCTACAATGAGCAGTTCTTC. The rearrangement joins TRBV20-1 to TRBJ2-1; D unresolved. Germline-derived CDR1 and CDR2 are DFQATT and SNEGSKA (reference sequence). V lost 0 bases and J 2 bases, leaving 8 bases between the germline ends. This CDR3 contains 14 residues.

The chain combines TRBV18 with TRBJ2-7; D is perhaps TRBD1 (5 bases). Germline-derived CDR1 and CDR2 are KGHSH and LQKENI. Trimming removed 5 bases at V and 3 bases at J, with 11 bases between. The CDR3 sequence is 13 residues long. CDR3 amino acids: CASSFATDYEQYV. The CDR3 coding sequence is TGTGCCAGCTCATTCGCGACAGACTACGAGCAGTACGTC.

The CDR3 loop reads CSAQPSGSTQYF. CDR3 bases: TGCAGTGCGCAGCCCTCCGGGAGTACGCAGTATTTT. This rearrangement joins TRBV20-1 to TRBJ2-3; tentatively, D is TRBD2 (6 bases). Germline V CDR1 and CDR2: DFQATT, SNEGSKA (reference sequence). The germline V and J ends were trimmed by 6 bases and 8 bases, with 15 bases remaining between them. CDR3 length: 12 residues.

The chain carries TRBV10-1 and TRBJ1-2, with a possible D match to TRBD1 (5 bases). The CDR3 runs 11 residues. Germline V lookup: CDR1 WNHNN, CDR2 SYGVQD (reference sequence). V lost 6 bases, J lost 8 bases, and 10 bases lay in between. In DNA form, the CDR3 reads TGCGCCAGCAGGAATGGGGACGGCTACACCTTC. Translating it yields CASRNGDGYTF.

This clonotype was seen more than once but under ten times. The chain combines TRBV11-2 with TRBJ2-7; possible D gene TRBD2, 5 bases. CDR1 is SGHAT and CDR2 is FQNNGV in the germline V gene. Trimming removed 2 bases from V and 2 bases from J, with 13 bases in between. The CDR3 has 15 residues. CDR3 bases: TGTGCCAGCAGCTTACGATCGGACGGGACCTACGAGCAGTACGTC. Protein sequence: CASSLRSDGTYEQYV.

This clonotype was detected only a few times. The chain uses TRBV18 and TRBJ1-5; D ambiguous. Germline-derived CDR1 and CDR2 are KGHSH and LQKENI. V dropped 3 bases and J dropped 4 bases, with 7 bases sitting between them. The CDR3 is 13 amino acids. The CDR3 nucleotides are TGTGCCAGCTCACCGGCTAGGAATCAGCCCCAGCATTTT. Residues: CASSPARNQPQHF. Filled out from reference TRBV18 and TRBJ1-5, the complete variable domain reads NAGVMQNPRHLVRRRGQEARLRCSPMKGHSHVYWYRQLPEEGLKFMVYLQKENIIDESGMPKERFSAEFPKEGPSILRIQQVVRGDSAAYFCASSPARNQPQHFGDGTRLSIL.

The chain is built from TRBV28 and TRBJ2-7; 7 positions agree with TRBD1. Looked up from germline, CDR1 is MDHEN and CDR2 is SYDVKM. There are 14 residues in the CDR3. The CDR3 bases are TGTGCCAGCAGCGTTCAACAGGGGATGTACGAGCAGTGCGTC. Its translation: CASSVQQGMYEQCV.

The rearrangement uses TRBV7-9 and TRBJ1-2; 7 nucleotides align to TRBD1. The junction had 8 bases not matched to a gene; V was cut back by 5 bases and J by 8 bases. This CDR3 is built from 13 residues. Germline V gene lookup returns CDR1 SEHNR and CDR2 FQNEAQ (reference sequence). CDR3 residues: CASSQDRDRGYTF. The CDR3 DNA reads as TGTGCCAGCAGCCAAGACAGGGACCGCGGCTACACCTTC.

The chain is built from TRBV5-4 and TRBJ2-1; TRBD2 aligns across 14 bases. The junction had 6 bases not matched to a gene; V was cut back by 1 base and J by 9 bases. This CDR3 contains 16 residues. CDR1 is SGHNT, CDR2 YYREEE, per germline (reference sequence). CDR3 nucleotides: TGTGCCAGCAGCTTGAGACTAGCGGGGGGGCGCGGTGAGCAGTTCTTC. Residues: CASSLRLAGGRGEQFF.

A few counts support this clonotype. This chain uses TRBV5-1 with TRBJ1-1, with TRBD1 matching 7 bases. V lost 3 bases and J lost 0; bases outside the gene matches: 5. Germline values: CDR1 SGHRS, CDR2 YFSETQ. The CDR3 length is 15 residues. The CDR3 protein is CASSSPTGMNTEAFF. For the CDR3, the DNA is TGCGCCAGCAGCTCGCCGACAGGGATGAACACTGAAGCTTTCTTT.

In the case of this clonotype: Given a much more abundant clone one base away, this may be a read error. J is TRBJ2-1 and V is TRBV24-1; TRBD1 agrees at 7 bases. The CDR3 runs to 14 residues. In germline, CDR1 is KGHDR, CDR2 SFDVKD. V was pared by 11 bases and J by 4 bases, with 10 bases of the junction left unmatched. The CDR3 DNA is TGTGCCAGCTGTCTAGGGACAGCTTACAATGAGCAGTTCTTC. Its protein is CASCLGTAYNEQFF.

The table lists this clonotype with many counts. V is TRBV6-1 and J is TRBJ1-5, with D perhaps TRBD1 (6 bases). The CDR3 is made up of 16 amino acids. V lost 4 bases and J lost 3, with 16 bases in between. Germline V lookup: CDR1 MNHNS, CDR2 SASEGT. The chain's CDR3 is CASSVYSRGLNQPQHF. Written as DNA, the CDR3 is TGTGCCAGCAGTGTTTACAGCAGGGGACTCAATCAGCCCCAGCATTTT.